What follows are 2 T cell receptor beta chains derived from one specimen sequenced in a study of shared clonotypes between healthy human individuals (dated by TCRdb to between 2020 and 2021). Receptor amplification or capture employed the immunoSEQ multiplex PCR assay. TCRdb took over this immuneACCESS table, retaining in-frame rearrangements with V and J assigned. Such tables are incomplete; in checked studies, under half of the missing clones stem from an unresolved V gene, and the remainder is unexplained. Here the sample has roughly 2.2 million clones; over 85% occur a single time. The biggest ten clones account for about 0.39% of the sample. The specimen was naive CD4+ T cells from PBMCs. The sample's cell subset or site label, decoded: CD45RA+ positively selected. These receptors were taken from a man aged 18-30 years in good health. Some clones in this sample may be carry-over from other donors' samples.

CDR3 bases: TGTGCCAGCACCACGGTGGGAGGGGACTCCTACGAGCAGTACTTC. This translates into CASTTVGGDSYEQYF. The V gene is TRBV2, the J gene TRBJ2-7, with TRBD2 identical over 7 bases. V was pared by 7 bases and J by 0 bases, with 9 bases of the junction left unmatched. The V gene's germline CDR1 is SNHLY and CDR2 FYNNEI. The CDR3 covers 15 residues.

The rearrangement links TRBV30 to TRBJ1-1; no clear D. Per the germline V gene, CDR1 is GTSNPN and CDR2 is SVGIG (reference sequence). This CDR3 spans 13 amino acids. Trimming stripped 1 base from V and 4 bases from J, with 10 bases between. The DNA for the CDR3 is TGTGCCTGGAGTGGAATCGTAAGCACTGAAGCTTTCTTT. The encoded protein is CAWSGIVSTEAFF.